This is a list of T cell receptor beta chains from one sample in a study of blood T cell repertoires in COVID-19. Sequencing used immunoSEQ multiplex PCR; TCRdb keeps in-frame clones, though not all of them. The sample records about 190,000 clones, roughly 77% being singletons. Source material: PBMCs or T cells enriched from blood (not recorded which). These receptors all come from a woman aged 45-59 years with acute COVID-19. CDR3s include the opening cysteine and the closing phenylalanine or tryptophan. D genes are given only for firm matches. The size entry is marked missing in some rows and otherwise reads once, few, many or a size class.

J	size	D	V	length	CDR3	DNA
TRBJ2-5	.	.	TRBV11-2	14	CASSPNRVQETQYF	TGTGCCAGCAGCCCTAACAGGGTCCAAGAGACCCAGTACTTC
TRBJ2-3	.	.	TRBV18	16	CASSTGLFLSTDTQYF	TGTGCCAGCTCCACGGGACTTTTCCTTAGCACAGATACGCAGTATTTT
TRBJ2-3	.	TRBD1	TRBV9	15	CASSVGQGPPDTQYF	TGTGCCAGCAGCGTTGGACAGGGGCCACCAGATACGCAGTATTTT
TRBJ1-1	few	.	TRBV2	18	CASSDSLDSYWGDTEAFF	TGTGCCAGCAGTGATTCTTTAGACTCCTACTGGGGGGACACTGAAGCTTTCTTT
TRBJ1-2	.	.	TRBV6-4	17	CASRHNPGAGELYGYTF	TGTGCCAGCCGACATAACCCAGGTGCGGGTGAGCTCTATGGCTACACCTTC
TRBJ2-2	.	.	TRBV7-8	15	CASSLRSGNTGELFF	TGTGCCAGCAGCTTGCGCTCGGGGAACACCGGGGAGCTGTTTTTT
TRBJ1-1	.	TRBD1	TRBV24-1	15	CATREDRGRDTEAFF	TGTGCCACCAGGGAGGACAGGGGCCGGGACACTGAAGCTTTCTTT
TRBJ1-3	.	.	TRBV6-5	15	CASRDPQGNRNTIYF	TGTGCCAGCAGAGACCCACAGGGCAACAGGAACACCATATATTTT
TRBJ1-2	few	.	TRBV29-1	12	CSVGAGTYGYTF	TGCAGCGTTGGAGCAGGTACCTATGGCTACACCTTC
TRBJ1-2	.	TRBD1	TRBV6-5	12	CASSDRVYGYTF	TGTGCCAGCAGCGACAGGGTGTATGGCTACACCTTC
TRBJ1-3	.	.	TRBV7-8	16	CASSPFGGSSGNTIYF	TGTGCCAGCAGCCCCTTTGGCGGATCCTCTGGAAACACCATATATTTT
TRBJ2-1	.	.	TRBV28	12	CASSSRFGLQFF	TGTGCCAGCAGTTCCAGGTTTGGTTTGCAGTTCTTC
TRBJ1-6	few	.	TRBV19	14	CASSIGQLNSPLHF	TGTGCCAGTAGTATTGGACAGCTTAATTCACCCCTCCACTTT
TRBJ1-4	.	.	TRBV6-6	15	CASTTLRAGNEKLFF	TGTGCCAGCACCACCCTCCGGGCAGGGAATGAAAAACTGTTTTTT
TRBJ2-1	.	TRBD2	TRBV25-1	15	CASSERGAPFNEQFF	TGTGCCAGCAGTGAGCGGGGGGCCCCATTCAATGAGCAGTTCTTC
TRBJ2-6	.	TRBD1	TRBV7-9	18	CASSSRDRGLSGANVLTF	TGTGCCAGCAGCTCGCGGGACAGGGGACTGTCTGGGGCCAACGTCCTGACTTTC
TRBJ2-3	.	TRBD2	TRBV6-5	15	CASTLKRGGTDTQYF	TGTGCCAGCACCCTAAAGCGGGGAGGCACAGATACGCAGTATTTT
TRBJ1-4	.	TRBD1	TRBV7-2	15	CASSLDRATNEKLFF	TGTGCCAGCAGCCTCGACAGGGCAACTAATGAAAAACTGTTTTTT
TRBJ2-3	.	.	TRBV5-6	15	CASSRTGVSADTQYF	TGTGCCAGCAGCCGCACGGGGGTGTCAGCGGATACGCAGTATTTT
TRBJ1-3	.	TRBD1	TRBV11-3	13	CASSDRAGNTIYF	TGTGCCAGCAGCGACAGGGCAGGAAACACCATATATTTT
TRBJ1-1	.	.	TRBV30	14	CAWSVLGGTTEAFF	TGTGCCTGGAGTGTACTGGGGGGGACCACTGAAGCTTTCTTT
TRBJ1-5	.	TRBD1	TRBV18	16	CASSPRGVSRNQPQHF	TGTGCCAGCTCACCCAGGGGGGTTTCGCGCAATCAGCCCCAGCATTTT
TRBJ1-2	many	TRBD1	TRBV2	13	CASNTGAGIGYTF	TGTGCCAGTAACACAGGGGCAGGGATAGGCTACACCTTC
TRBJ1-2	.	.	TRBV27	11	CASGLGHGYTF	TGTGCCAGCGGACTGGGCCATGGCTACACCTTC
TRBJ1-1	.	.	TRBV18	11	CASSGNTEAFF	TGTGCCAGCTCAGGCAACACTGAAGCTTTCTTT
TRBJ1-1	.	TRBD1	TRBV10-1	15	CASSSADRGATEAFF	TGCGCCAGCAGCTCCGCAGACAGGGGAGCCACTGAAGCTTTCTTT
TRBJ1-5	.	.	TRBV7-2	14	CASSSGGGGQPQHF	TGTGCCAGCAGCAGCGGAGGGGGGGGTCAGCCCCAGCATTTT
TRBJ1-5	.	.	TRBV10-3	15	CAISESISSNQPQHF	TGTGCCATCAGTGAGTCTATATCTAGCAATCAGCCCCAGCATTTT